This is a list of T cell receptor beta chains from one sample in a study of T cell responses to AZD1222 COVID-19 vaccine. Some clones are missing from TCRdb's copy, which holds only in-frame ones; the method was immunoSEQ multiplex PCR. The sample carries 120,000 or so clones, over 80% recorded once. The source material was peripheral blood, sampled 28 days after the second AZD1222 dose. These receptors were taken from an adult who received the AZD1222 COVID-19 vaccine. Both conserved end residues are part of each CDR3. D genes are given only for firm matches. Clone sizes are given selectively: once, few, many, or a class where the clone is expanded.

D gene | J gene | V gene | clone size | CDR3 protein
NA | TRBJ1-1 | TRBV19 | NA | CASSNLDRTTEAFF
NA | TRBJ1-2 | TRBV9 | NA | CASSEGSGQLGGYTF
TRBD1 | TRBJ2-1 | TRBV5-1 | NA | CASSTWGKGQGIHEQFF
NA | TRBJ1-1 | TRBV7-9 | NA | CASSFRPADTEAFF
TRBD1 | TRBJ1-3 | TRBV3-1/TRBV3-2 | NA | CASSQRGGRGNTIYF
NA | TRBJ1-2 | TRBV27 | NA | CASSSVGQGWSYGYTF
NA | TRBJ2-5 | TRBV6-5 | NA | CASSRQWRETQYF
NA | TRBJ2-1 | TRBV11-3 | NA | CASSLGSGSGEQFF
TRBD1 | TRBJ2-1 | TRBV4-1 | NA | CASSQVWQGAFSEQFF
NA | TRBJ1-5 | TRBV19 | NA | CASSMTEGYDQPQHF
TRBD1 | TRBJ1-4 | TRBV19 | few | CASSTGQGTLDSSF
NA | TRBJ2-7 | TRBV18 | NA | CASSPQGSRYEQYF
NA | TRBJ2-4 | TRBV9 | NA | CASSVGGVAKNIQYF
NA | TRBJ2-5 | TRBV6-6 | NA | CASSPRDSGGYQETQYF
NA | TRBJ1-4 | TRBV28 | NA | CASSVPFGKLFF
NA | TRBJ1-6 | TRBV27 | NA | CASSLFESGDSYNSPLHF
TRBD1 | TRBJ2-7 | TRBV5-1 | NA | CASSRDDRGEQYF